This entry lists 7 T cell receptor beta chains sequenced from one sample in a study of T cell changes during pregnancy in multiple sclerosis. TCRdb's table, derived via immunoSEQ multiplex PCR, lists solely in-frame clones and lacks some. The sample yields 50,000 to 75,000 clones, approximately 90% seen once. The input for sequencing was peripheral blood, taken in the third trimester of pregnancy. These receptor sequences come from a female donor in good health, enrolled as a control in a pregnancy study.

The J gene is TRBJ1-5, the V gene TRBV19; D gene uncertain. V dropped 7 bases and J dropped 7 bases, with 14 bases sitting between them. CDR1 and CDR2 from the germline V gene are LNHDA and SQIVND (reference sequence). The CDR3 has 13 amino acids. CDR3 sequence: CASTGVLGQPQHF. The DNA for the CDR3 is TGTGCCAGTACGGGTGTCCTCGGGCAGCCCCAGCATTTT.

This clone has a single count. This chain uses TRBV18 with TRBJ1-5; weak D call: TRBD1 (6 bases). CDR1 and CDR2 (germline): KGHSH, LQKENI. V shed 0 bases and J shed 1 base, with 7 bases lying between them. The CDR3 totals 15 residues. This CDR3 is CASSPPGASNQPQHF. Here the CDR3 DNA reads TGTGCCAGCTCACCACCGGGGGCGAGCAATCAGCCCCAGCATTTT.

This chain uses TRBV5-1 with TRBJ2-3; 8 nucleotides line up with TRBD2. Trimming at V came to 3 bases and at J to 1 base, leaving 4 bases not matched to a gene. The CDR3 extends over 15 amino acids. CDR1 and CDR2 from the germline V gene are SGHRS and YFSETQ. CDR3 nucleotides: TGCGCCAGCAGCTCGTCGACTAGCGGCACAGATACGCAGTATTTT. Its protein is CASSSSTSGTDTQYF.

This rearrangement joins TRBV5-5 to TRBJ2-1; D possibly corresponds to TRBD2 (6 bases). Trimming left V 3 bases short and J 0 bases short, with 10 bases between. CDR1 and CDR2 from the germline V gene are SGHKS and YYEKEE (reference sequence). The CDR3 loop spans 15 amino acids. The chain's CDR3 is CASSWRESSYNEQFF. CDR3 nucleotide sequence: TGTGCCAGCAGCTGGAGGGAGAGCTCCTACAATGAGCAGTTCTTC. The full variable domain, completed using reference TRBV5-5 and TRBJ2-1, is DAGVTQSPTHLIKTRGQQVTLRCSPISGHKSVSWYQQVLGQGPQFIFQYYEKEERGRGNFPDRFSARQFPNYSSELNVNALLLGDSALYLCASSWRESSYNEQFFGPGTRLTVL.

Comment on this clone: The junction departs from the called germline gene at one end, perhaps through a read error. The CDR3: CASNLERGQREQYF. CDR3 coding DNA: TGTGCCAGCAACTTAGAGCGAGGTCAAAGGGAGCAGTACTTC. The chain links TRBV11-2 to TRBJ2-7; D uncertain. This CDR3 has 14 amino acids. The germline V gene has CDR1 SGHAT and CDR2 FQNNGV.

The chain carries TRBV7-9 and TRBJ2-1, with TRBD2 identical over 14 bases. V shed 9 bases and J 9 bases; nucleotides not matched to a gene: 7. The germline V gene encodes CDR1 SEHNR and CDR2 FQNEAQ (reference sequence). The CDR3 is 14 residues long. The CDR3 sequence is CASQPGLAGAEQFF. The DNA for the CDR3 is TGTGCCAGTCAGCCGGGACTAGCGGGAGCTGAGCAGTTCTTC.

The chain recombines TRBV5-1 with TRBJ2-7, with D perhaps TRBD2 (5 bases). Germline CDR1 reads SGHRS; CDR2 reads YFSETQ. The CDR3 totals 17 residues. V lost 0 bases, J lost 2 bases, and 18 bases lay in between. The CDR3 here is CASSLAHNTGLTYEQYF. In nucleotides, the CDR3 is TGCGCCAGCAGCTTGGCCCATAATACTGGACTGACCTACGAGCAGTACTTC.